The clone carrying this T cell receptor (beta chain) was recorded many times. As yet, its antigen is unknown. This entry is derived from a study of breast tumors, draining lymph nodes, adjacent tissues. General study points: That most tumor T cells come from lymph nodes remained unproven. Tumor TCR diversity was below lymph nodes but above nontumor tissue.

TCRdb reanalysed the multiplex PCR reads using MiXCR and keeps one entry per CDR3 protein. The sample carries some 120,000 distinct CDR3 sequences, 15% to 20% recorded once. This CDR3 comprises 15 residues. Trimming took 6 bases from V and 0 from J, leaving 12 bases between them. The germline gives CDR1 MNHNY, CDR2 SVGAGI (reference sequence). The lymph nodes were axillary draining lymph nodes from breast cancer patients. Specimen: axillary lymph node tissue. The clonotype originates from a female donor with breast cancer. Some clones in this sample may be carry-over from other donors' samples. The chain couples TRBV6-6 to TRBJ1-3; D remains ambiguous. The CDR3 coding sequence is TGTGCCAGCAGACCGGACGGGAACTCTGGAAACACCATATATTTT. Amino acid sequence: CASRPDGNSGNTIYF.